One sample yielded the 4 T cell receptor beta chains listed below, sequenced in a study of cytomegalovirus exposure and HLA in healthy donors. PCR involved 60 Vbeta and 13 Jbeta primers. Method: immunoSEQ multiplex PCR; TCRdb's copy keeps in-frame clones and lacks some. The sample lists about 150,000 clones; 65% to 75% were seen once. Sequenced: PBMCs. The source of these receptors is a young man in good health and CMV-seronegative.

This clone came up once. V and J are TRBV11-1 and TRBJ1-2, with TRBD1 matching 7 bases. Germline CDR1 reads SGHAT; CDR2 reads FQDESV (reference sequence). The CDR3 has 18 amino acids. V was clipped by 5 bases and J by 3 bases; unmatched bases: 18. The CDR3 loop is CASSPVLVGTAVYYGYTF. The CDR3 nucleotides are TGTGCCAGCAGCCCAGTCCTAGTTGGGACAGCCGTTTACTATGGCTACACCTTC.

This clone was found once. The chain couples TRBV4-3 to TRBJ2-7; a weak D match, TRBD1 (7 bases). The ends were cut back, 4 bases at V and 3 bases at J, with 13 bases in the middle. Germline V gives CDR1 LGHNA, CDR2 YSLEER. The length of the CDR3 is 14 residues. Here the CDR3 DNA reads TGCGCCAGCAGCCCGGGGGCAGGGGGCTACGAGCAGTACTTC. Translation gives CASSPGAGGYEQYF.

This clone has more than one count but fewer than ten. The CDR3 DNA is TGTGCCAGCAGCCCCCAAACAGGGGGGCATCAGCCCCAGCATTTT. Translated: CASSPQTGGHQPQHF. The chain carries TRBV7-2 and TRBJ1-5, with TRBD1 matching 8 bases. In germline, CDR1 is SGHTA, CDR2 FQGNSA. CDR3 length equals 15 residues. The V gene end was trimmed by 5 bases and the J gene end by 5 bases; junction bases not matched to a gene: 8.

The chain uses TRBV27 and TRBJ2-5; TRBD2 matches 10 bases. V shed 5 bases and J 4 bases; nucleotides not matched to a gene: 7. CDR1 and CDR2 (germline): MNHEY, SMNVEV (reference sequence). This CDR3 is 15 amino acids long. The CDR3 spells CASSPAGGLSETQYF. The CDR3 region has the DNA TGTGCCAGCAGTCCAGCGGGGGGGCTATCAGAGACCCAGTACTTC.